A single sample gave rise to the 4 T cell receptor beta chains below, sequenced in a study of cytomegalovirus exposure and HLA in healthy donors. Both 60 Vbeta primers and 13 Jbeta primers went into the PCR. The assay was immunoSEQ multiplex PCR, and TCRdb's table has in-frame clones only and misses some. The data hold under 200,000 clones, with over 75% observed a single time. The sequencing input was PBMCs. These receptors came from a woman aged 45-65 years in good health and CMV-seropositive.

The chain carries TRBV7-9 and TRBJ2-5; the D gene is possibly TRBD2 (6 bases). The end of the DNA is better explained by TRBJ2-7, so the J call may be wrong. Germline loops: CDR1 SEHNR, CDR2 FQNEAQ (reference sequence). The CDR3 runs 14 residues. Here the CDR3 DNA reads TGTGCCAGCAGTTCCCGGGAGCTTGGCTACGAGCAGTACTTC. Residues: CASSSRELGYEQYF.

In this sample, this clone turned up a few times. The chain couples TRBV2 to TRBJ1-6; no clear D gene. The germline gives CDR1 SNHLY, CDR2 FYNNEI. The V gene lost 8 bases and the J gene lost 0 bases, with 8 bases spanning the gap. This CDR3 contains 14 residues. CDR3 residues: CASGESSYNSPLHF. The DNA for the CDR3 is TGTGCCAGCGGGGAGAGCTCCTATAATTCACCCCTCCACTTT.

The V call is TRBV2, the J call TRBJ1-1; tentatively, D is TRBD1 (5 bases). The germline V gene encodes CDR1 SNHLY and CDR2 FYNNEI. This CDR3 comprises 14 residues. V was trimmed by 3 bases and J by 4 bases, leaving 12 bases between them. CDR3 DNA: TGTGCCAGCAGTGAGACAGCCTTGAGCACTGAAGCTTTCTTT. It translates to CASSETALSTEAFF.

The chain employs TRBV6-5 and TRBJ2-3, with D possibly matching TRBD1 (6 bases). CDR3 size: 15 residues. Between the trimmed V and J ends, which lost 7 bases and 2 bases, there was a span of 16 bases. Germline values: CDR1 MNHEY, CDR2 SVGAGI. The CDR3 bases are TGTGCCAGCAAAAGGGACACACTCTTCACAGATACGCAGTATTTT. Translation: CASKRDTLFTDTQYF.